The rows below give T cell receptor beta chains drawn from one sample of a study of blood T cell repertoires in COVID-19. Only in-frame clones appear in the TCRdb table, and some are missing; sequencing was by immunoSEQ multiplex PCR. The sample lists 300,000 to 400,000 clones, 80% to 90% seen once, with about 3% in the top ten. The source material was peripheral blood. Source of these receptors: a woman aged 25-40 years with COVID-19, enrolled during active disease. Both conserved end residues are part of each CDR3. D genes are given only for firm matches. Where a row states a size, it is once, few, many or the class of an expanded clone; other rows omit it.

cdr3_length clone_size j_call d_call v_call cdr3_nt cdr3_aa
14 - TRBJ2-1 TRBD2 TRBV10-3 TGTGCCGTCACCGGGACTAGCGGGATCAGTGAGCAGTTCTTC CAVTGTSGISEQFF
18 - TRBJ2-2 TRBD2 TRBV4-1 TGCGCCAGCAGCCCGGGACTAGCGGGAGTGGGGAACACCGGGGAGCTGTTTTTT CASSPGLAGVGNTGELFF
14 once TRBJ1-5 - TRBV7-2 TGTGCCAGCAGCTTAGACGCCGAGGTGCAGCCCCAGCATTTT CASSLDAEVQPQHF
15 - TRBJ2-1 - TRBV7-8 TGTGCCAGCAGCTCTCGGGGAGTCTCATACAATGAGCAGTTCTTC CASSSRGVSYNEQFF
16 - TRBJ2-2 TRBD2 TRBV5-4 TGTGCCAGCAGCCTCGGGACTAGTCATCGCCCCGGGGAGCTGTTTTTT CASSLGTSHRPGELFF
14 - TRBJ1-2 - TRBV28 TGTGCCAGCAGTCCGACAGGTGAACTCTATGGCTACACCTTC CASSPTGELYGYTF
17 - TRBJ1-4 TRBD1 TRBV4-3 TGCGCCAGCAGCCAATCCCGGACAGGCGCTGCTAATGAAAAACTGTTTTTT CASSQSRTGAANEKLFF
15 - TRBJ2-7 - TRBV18 TGTGCCAGCGTTCCCCGGGACTCAGCGGGCTACGAGCAGTACTTC CASVPRDSAGYEQYF
13 - TRBJ1-2 - TRBV7-9 TGTGCCAGCAGCTTAGCAGGGGAATATGGCTACACCTTC CASSLAGEYGYTF
13 - TRBJ2-5 - TRBV7-2 TGTGCCAGCAGTCGCGACACGACGGAGACCCAGTACTTC CASSRDTTETQYF
15 - TRBJ1-1 - TRBV23-1 TGCGCCAGCAGTCATCCCGGGACTTTGAACACTGAAGCTTTCTTT CASSHPGTLNTEAFF
15 - TRBJ2-1 TRBD2 TRBV6-2/TRBV6-3 TGTGCCAGCAGTAAACCCGGGGGGGCGCGGAATGAGCAGTTCTTC CASSKPGGARNEQFF
16 - TRBJ2-6 TRBD1 TRBV4-2 TGTGCCAGCAGCCATCCCCAGGGGGCTGGGGCCAACGTCCTGACTTTC CASSHPQGAGANVLTF
14 - TRBJ1-2 - TRBV10-3 TGTGCCAACGCCCCGGCAGGGCCCAGCTATGGCTACACCTTC CANAPAGPSYGYTF
15 - TRBJ1-2 - TRBV15 TGTGCCACCAGGGATACACGCCAGGGTAACTATGGCTACACCTTC CATRDTRQGNYGYTF
13 - TRBJ2-5 TRBD1 TRBV6-6 TGTGCCAGCCGGGACAGGGTAGGGGAGACCCAGTACTTC CASRDRVGETQYF
13 - TRBJ1-4 TRBD1 TRBV10-3 TGTGCCATCCGGGACAGGTCGAATGAAAAACTGTTTTTT CAIRDRSNEKLFF
16 once TRBJ2-5 TRBD2 TRBV30 TGTGCCTGGAGTGCGGGGCTAGCGGGAGTGGGAGAGACCCAGTACTTC CAWSAGLAGVGETQYF
13 - TRBJ2-2 TRBD1 TRBV5-1 TGCGCCAGTATGACAGGGGACACCGGGGAGCTGTTTTTT CASMTGDTGELFF
14 - TRBJ1-2 TRBD1 TRBV5-4 TGTGCCAGCAGCTACTACAGGGGGCCCTATGGCTACACCTTC CASSYYRGPYGYTF
16 few TRBJ1-6 TRBD1 TRBV27 TGTGCCAGCAGTCTGACCTCAGGGGGTCGGGGTTCACCCCTCCACTTT CASSLTSGGRGSPLHF
16 once TRBJ2-1 TRBD2 TRBV9 TGTGCCAGCAGCCCTGTTAGCGGGAAATCCTACAATGAGCAGTTCTTC CASSPVSGKSYNEQFF
14 - TRBJ2-7 - TRBV11-2 TGTGCCAGCAGCTACACTCAACAGGGCTACGAGCAGTACTTC CASSYTQQGYEQYF
14 - TRBJ2-1 - TRBV11-2 TGTGCCAGCACCAAGTCCACAGGGCTTGGGGAGCAGTTCTTC CASTKSTGLGEQFF
16 - TRBJ2-4 - TRBV6-5 TGTGCCAGCAGTTACCTCAGAGGGGGAACCAAAAACATTCAGTACTTC CASSYLRGGTKNIQYF
14 - TRBJ2-3 - TRBV6-2/TRBV6-3 TGTGCCAGCAGTTACCGTAAATTAGCAGATACGCAGTATTTT CASSYRKLADTQYF
14 - TRBJ2-7 TRBD2 TRBV7-2 TGTGCCAGCAGCCGTGGCGGGGGGGCGTACGAGCAGTACTTC CASSRGGGAYEQYF
16 - TRBJ1-4 TRBD1 TRBV5-1 TGCGCCAGCAGCTTGGGGACAGGAGCAACTAATGAAAAACTGTTTTTT CASSLGTGATNEKLFF
15 - TRBJ2-1 TRBD2 TRBV5-1 TGCGCCAGCAGCTTGCAGGGAGGGGTGTTTGATGAGCAGTTCTTC CASSLQGGVFDEQFF
20 - TRBJ2-4 TRBD2 TRBV19 TGTGCCAGTAGTAGGCCGGGACTAGCGGGAGGGCCTGGGACCAAAAACATTCAGTACTTC CASSRPGLAGGPGTKNIQYF
19 - TRBJ2-6 - TRBV30 TGTGCCTGGAGCCTAATGAGGGGACAACCAGTCTCTGGGGCCAACGTCCTGACTTTC CAWSLMRGQPVSGANVLTF
13 few TRBJ1-1 - TRBV27 TGTGCCAGCAGTTTCGGGAAGGGGGCTGAAGCTTTCTTT CASSFGKGAEAFF
14 - TRBJ2-1 - TRBV6-4 TGTGCCAGCAGTGCGGGAACACCCTACAATGAGCAGTTCTTC CASSAGTPYNEQFF
13 - TRBJ1-1 - TRBV6-5 TGTGCCAGCACTAGGCGGTTGAACACTGAAGCTTTCTTT CASTRRLNTEAFF
15 - TRBJ2-2 TRBD2 TRBV24-1 TGTGCCACCAGTGATGGGACTAGACATACCGGGGAGCTGTTTTTT CATSDGTRHTGELFF
15 - TRBJ1-4 - TRBV19 TGTGCCAGTACCGGGAACCCGGGTATAGATGAAAAACTGTTTTTT CASTGNPGIDEKLFF
13 - TRBJ2-3 - TRBV9 TGTGCCAGCAGCGAGGTAGCGATGGATACGCAGTATTTT CASSEVAMDTQYF
12 - TRBJ1-1 - TRBV6-5 TGTGCCAGCAGCAGAATGAACACTGAAGCTTTCTTT CASSRMNTEAFF
12 - TRBJ2-1 - TRBV13 TGTGCCAGCAGCTTACAGGGCCGGGAGCAGTTCTTC CASSLQGREQFF
14 - TRBJ2-1 TRBD1 TRBV2 TGTGCCAGCAGGCGGACAGGCTCCTACAATGAGCAGTTCTTC CASRRTGSYNEQFF
15 - TRBJ2-1 - TRBV6-4 TGTGCCAGCAGTGACTCGGGGAGCCTCTACAATGAGCAGTTCTTC CASSDSGSLYNEQFF
14 - TRBJ1-3 - TRBV27 TGTGCCAGCAGTTTCGGGGGCTCTGGAAACACCATATATTTT CASSFGGSGNTIYF
16 - TRBJ1-4 - TRBV15 TGTGCCACCAGCAGAGTAAAGCTTGGAACTAATGAAAAACTGTTTTTT CATSRVKLGTNEKLFF
14 - TRBJ1-1 TRBD1 TRBV5-1 TGCGCCAGCAGCTTGGCGGACAGGGGCACTGAAGCTTTCTTT CASSLADRGTEAFF
16 - TRBJ2-1 TRBD2 TRBV20-1 TGCAGTGCTAGTGGGTTAGCGGGGGAATCTTACAATGAGCAGTTCTTC CSASGLAGESYNEQFF
15 - TRBJ1-6 TRBD1 TRBV27 TGTGCCAGCAGTTCCCGGACAGGTCAAAATTCACCCCTCCACTTT CASSSRTGQNSPLHF
15 once TRBJ2-1 TRBD1 TRBV24-1 TGTGCCACCAGTGTATCGACAGGGGGCCGGAAAATACAGTTCTTC CATSVSTGGRKIQFF
14 - TRBJ1-2 - TRBV5-1 TGCGCCAGCAGCTTGACCGCAGGGGTCGATGGCTACACCTTC CASSLTAGVDGYTF
13 - TRBJ2-5 TRBD1 TRBV19 TGTGCCAGTAGTATGGACAGGGAAGAGACCCAGTACTTC CASSMDREETQYF
14 - TRBJ2-2 - TRBV27 TGTGCCAGCAGTTTAGCGGGGCTCACCGGGGAGCTGTTTTTT CASSLAGLTGELFF
14 - TRBJ2-7 TRBD2 TRBV7-6 TGTGCCAGCAGCCGGACGGGAGGATCCTACGAGCAGTACTTC CASSRTGGSYEQYF
15 - TRBJ1-1 - TRBV6-4 TGTGCCAGCAAACCCTCCGGGGGGCGAATAACTGAAGCTTTCTTT CASKPSGGRITEAFF
14 once TRBJ1-5 - TRBV10-3 TGTGCCATCAGTGAGGACAGAGGAGACCAGCCCCAGCATTTT CAISEDRGDQPQHF
16 few TRBJ2-2 - TRBV7-9 TGTGCCAGCAGCCCCTACCGCGGGGTTACGGCCGGGGAGCTGTTTTTT CASSPYRGVTAGELFF
16 - TRBJ2-1 TRBD1 TRBV10-3 TGTGCCATCAGTGAGTCCCTGGGAGGGACAGGGGGTGAGCAGTTCTTC CAISESLGGTGGEQFF